This note documents a single T cell receptor beta chain sequence. Its antigen is as yet unknown. Clones were sequenced by immunoSEQ multiplex PCR, and TCRdb holds only the in-frame ones, with some missing. The sample lists about 47,000 clones; around 83% were seen once. Time point given: recipient sample about 28 days before transplant, after cytoreduction. Looked up from germline, CDR1 is MGHRA and CDR2 is YSYEKL. V lost 0 bases and J 0 bases, leaving 11 bases between the germline ends. This CDR3 contains 16 residues. This sample is part of a study of T cell clonotyping in hematopoietic cell transplantation. General observations from the study: After transplant, recipient diversity fell while pathologically expanded clonotypes grew through day 180. Without cell sorting, CD4 versus CD8 contributions remain unresolved.

This sample comprised peripheral blood mononuclear cells, obtained before stem cell transplant. This TCR came from a man aged 60 to 69 with myelodysplastic syndrome. Some clones in this sample may be carry-over from other donors' samples. V usage is TRBV4-1 and J usage is TRBJ1-1; D is unresolved. CDR3: CASSQDWSGVNTEAFF. The CDR3 nucleotides read TGCGCCAGCAGCCAAGATTGGTCCGGGGTGAACACTGAAGCTTTCTTT.